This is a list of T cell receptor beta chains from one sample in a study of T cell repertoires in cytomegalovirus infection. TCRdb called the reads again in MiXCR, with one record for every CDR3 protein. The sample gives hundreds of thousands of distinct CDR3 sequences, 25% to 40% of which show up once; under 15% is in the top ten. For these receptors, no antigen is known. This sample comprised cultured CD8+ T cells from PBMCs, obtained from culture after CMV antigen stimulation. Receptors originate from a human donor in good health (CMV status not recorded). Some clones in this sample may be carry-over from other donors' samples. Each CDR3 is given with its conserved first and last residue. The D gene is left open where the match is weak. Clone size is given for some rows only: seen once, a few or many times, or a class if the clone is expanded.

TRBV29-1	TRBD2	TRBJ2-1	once	TGCAGCGTTGAGGGGCTAGCGGGGGTTAGCTCCTACAATGAGCAGTTCTTC	CSVEGLAGVSSYNEQFF
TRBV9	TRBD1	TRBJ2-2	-	TGTGCCAGCAGCGTAGTGGGGACAGGTCACGGGGAGCTGTTTTTT	CASSVVGTGHGELFF
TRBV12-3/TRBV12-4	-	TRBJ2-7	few	TGTGCCAGCAGTTTTCTATCGCCCTCCTACGAGCAGTACTTC	CASSFLSPSYEQYF
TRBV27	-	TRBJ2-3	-	TGTGCCAGCAGTTGGGACCCCCAGTATTTT	CASSWDPQYF
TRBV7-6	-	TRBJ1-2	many	TGTGCCAGCAGCTCGGGACCGCTAACACAGGGATCAGGCTACACCTTC	CASSSGPLTQGSGYTF
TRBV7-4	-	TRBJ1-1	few	TGTGCCAGCAGCTACCGATCCGGGGGGCGCGGTGAGGCGCGAGGTACTGAAGCTTTCTTT	CASSYRSGGRGEARGTEAFF
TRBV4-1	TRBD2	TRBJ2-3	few	TGCGCCAGCACAATAGCGGGGGTGAGCACAGATACGCAGTATTTT	CASTIAGVSTDTQYF
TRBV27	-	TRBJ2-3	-	TGTGCCAGCAGCTCCCGGACGTATACGCAGTATTTT	CASSSRTYTQYF
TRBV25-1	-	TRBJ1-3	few	TGTGCCAGCAGTGAATATTATCGGGGGAGCTCTGGAAACACCATATATTTT	CASSEYYRGSSGNTIYF
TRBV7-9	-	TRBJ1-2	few	TGTGCCAGCAGTCATACCGGGACGCAGTTCCTCGGCTACACCTTC	CASSHTGTQFLGYTF
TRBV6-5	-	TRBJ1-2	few	TGTGCCAGCAGTTACTCCACACGGAACTATGGCTACACCTTC	CASSYSTRNYGYTF
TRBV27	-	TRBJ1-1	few	TGTGCCAGCAGTTTTCTGGGTCTGAACACTGAAGCTTTCTTT	CASSFLGLNTEAFF
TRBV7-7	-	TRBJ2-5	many	TGTGCTAGCAGCTCTAGACCTACACACTCAAGGTACCAAGAGACCCAGTACTTC	CASSSRPTHSRYQETQYF